These 22 T cell receptor beta chains were all obtained from the same sample, sequenced in a study of T cell responses to AZD1222 COVID-19 vaccine. Clones were sequenced by immunoSEQ multiplex PCR, and TCRdb holds only the in-frame ones, with some missing. The sample consists of about 46,000 clones, roughly 90% of them appearing once. Sequencing used peripheral blood, obtained 28 days after the second AZD1222 dose. These receptors were taken from an adult who received the AZD1222 COVID-19 vaccine.

The rearrangement uses TRBV5-4 and TRBJ2-5, with 8 nucleotides matching TRBD2. The trim removed 6 bases at V and 7 bases at J, leaving 8 bases unmatched. The CDR3 consists of 13 residues. The germline gives CDR1 SGHNT, CDR2 YYREEE (reference sequence). Here the CDR3 DNA reads TGTGCCAGCACCCGAGCGGGAGATGGGACCCAGTACTTC. Protein product: CASTRAGDGTQYF. Supplemented by reference TRBV5-4 and TRBJ2-5, the full variable domain reads ETGVTQSPTHLIKTRGQQVTLRCSSQSGHNTVSWYQQALGQGPQFIFQYYREEENGRGNFPPRFSGLQFPNYSSELNVNALELDDSALYLCASTRAGDGTQYFGPGTRLLVL.

The genes are TRBV2 and TRBJ2-1; D is unresolved. This CDR3 has 11 amino acids. Germline V CDR1 and CDR2: SNHLY, FYNNEI. V lost 7 bases to trimming and J lost 12 bases, with 13 bases between them. The CDR3 nucleotides are TGTGCCAGCACTGTCTCCTCAACGCAGTTCTTC. This encodes CASTVSSTQFF. Filled out from reference TRBV2 and TRBJ2-1, the complete variable domain reads EPEVTQTPSHQVTQMGQEVILRCVPISNHLYFYWYRQILGQKVEFLVSFYNNEISEKSEIFDDQFSVERPDGSNFTLKIRSTKLEDSAMYFCASTVSSTQFFGPGTRLTVL.

The V call is TRBV7-3, the J call TRBJ1-2, with 8 bases lining up with TRBD1. The length of the CDR3 is 13 residues. Trimming removed 5 bases from V and 4 bases from J; junction bases left unmatched: 3. Germline V gives CDR1 SGHTA, CDR2 FQGTGA. The CDR3 reads CASSLGQGYGYTF. CDR3 bases: TGTGCCAGCAGCCTCGGACAGGGCTATGGCTACACCTTC.

This clone was seen once. The J gene is TRBJ2-7, the V gene TRBV7-2; D is unresolved. The V gene's germline CDR1 is SGHTA and CDR2 FQGNSA. The CDR3 consists of 12 residues. The V and J ends lost 4 bases and 3 bases respectively, with 7 bases between them. The CDR3 nucleotides read TGTGCCAGCAGCTCCGTAGTCTACGAGCAGTACTTC. It translates to CASSSVVYEQYF. Full variable domain (remainder filled in from reference TRBV7-2 and TRBJ2-7): GAGVSQSPSNKVTEKGKDVELRCDPISGHTALYWYRQSLGQGLEFLIYFQGNSAPDKSGLPSDRFSAERTGGSVSTLTIQRTQQEDSAVYLCASSSVVYEQYFGPGTRLTVT.

The chain employs TRBV10-3 and TRBJ2-2; 10 nucleotides align to TRBD2. After removal of 8 bases from V and 4 bases from J, the junction contained 1 base not matched to a gene. The V gene's germline CDR1 is ENHRY and CDR2 SYGVKD. CDR3 length: 13 amino acids. The CDR3 sequence is CAILAGGTGELFF. The DNA for the CDR3 is TGTGCCATCTTAGCGGGAGGCACCGGGGAGCTGTTTTTT.

This chain links TRBV28 with TRBJ1-1; 7 bases align to TRBD1. The germline V gene has CDR1 MDHEN and CDR2 SYDVKM. The CDR3 totals 15 residues. V shed 5 bases, J shed 0 bases, and the junction held 6 bases outside the gene matches. CDR3 nucleotides: TGTGCCAGCAGTCAGTACAGGGGAATGAACACTGAAGCTTTCTTT. It is translated as CASSQYRGMNTEAFF.

For this clone: The same CDR3 is also encoded by other DNA sequences in this sample. The chain joins TRBV5-1 to TRBJ2-2; TRBD1 is a possible D gene (6 bases). The CDR3 length is 15 residues. V lost 0 bases and J 0 bases, leaving 6 bases between the germline ends. Germline V CDR1 and CDR2: SGHRS, YFSETQ. The CDR3 region is CASSLDRANTGELFF. Written as DNA, the CDR3 is TGCGCCAGCAGCTTGGACAGGGCGAACACCGGGGAGCTGTTTTTT.

The rearrangement links TRBV19 to TRBJ2-1; TRBD1 agrees at 10 bases. The CDR3 is 17 residues long. In germline, CDR1 is LNHDA, CDR2 SQIVND (reference sequence). V lost 1 base, J lost 2 bases, and 5 bases stayed unmatched. As DNA, the CDR3 is TGTGCCAGTAGTATAGCATTCGACAGGGGGCCCTACAATGAGCAGTTCTTC. Residues: CASSIAFDRGPYNEQFF.

The chain employs TRBV7-3 and TRBJ2-3; a weak D match, TRBD2 (6 bases). Germline CDR1 reads SGHTA; CDR2 reads FQGTGA. V was pared by 3 bases and J by 3 bases, with 10 bases between. This CDR3 has 14 residues. This chain's CDR3 is CASSFGGGTDTQYF. The DNA of the CDR3 is TGTGCCAGCAGCTTTGGGGGAGGTACAGATACGCAGTATTTT.

This chain joins TRBV27 and TRBJ2-7, with 10 bases that match TRBD2. With V trimmed by 0 bases and J by 1 base, 3 bases remained unmatched. This CDR3 region has 16 residues. The germline gives CDR1 MNHEY, CDR2 SMNVEV (reference sequence). CDR3 bases: TGTGCCAGCAGTTTATCTCTAGCGGGGGCATCCTACGAGCAGTACTTC. This gives the protein CASSLSLAGASYEQYF.

This chain joins TRBV28 and TRBJ1-6; possibly TRBD1 for D (6 bases). This CDR3 spans 15 amino acids. V was cut by 8 bases and J by 0 bases, with 11 bases left in between. Germline V gives CDR1 MDHEN, CDR2 SYDVKM. As DNA, the CDR3 is TGTGCCAGCCTAACAGGGAGCTCCTATAATTCACCCCTCCACTTT. Protein product: CASLTGSSYNSPLHF. Looking up the rest from reference TRBV28 and TRBJ1-6 gives the full variable domain: DVKVTQSSRYLVKRTGEKVFLECVQDMDHENMFWYRQDPGLGLRLIYFSYDVKMKEKGDIPEGYSVSREKKERFSLILESASTNQTSMYLCASLTGSSYNSPLHFGNGTRLTVT.

The chain uses TRBV5-1 and TRBJ2-7, with a tentative D call TRBD1 (5 bases). V lost 0 bases to trimming and J lost 4 bases, with 11 bases between them. Per germline, CDR1 SGHRS and CDR2 YFSETQ. There are 14 residues in the CDR3. The CDR3 nucleotides read TGCGCCAGCAGCTTGGGGACAAATCCTTACGAGCAGTACTTC. Protein sequence: CASSLGTNPYEQYF.

This sequence joins TRBV27 and TRBJ1-1; 8 bases agree with TRBD1. This CDR3 contains 13 residues. Germline CDR1 MNHEY, CDR2 SMNVEV (reference sequence). After removal of 6 bases from V and 10 bases from J, the junction contained 10 bases not matched to a gene. The CDR3 DNA follows: TGTGCCAGCAGATCAGGGGGCGGTGGAGGAGCTTTCTTT. Translating it yields CASRSGGGGGAFF.

The V gene is TRBV10-3, the J gene TRBJ1-1; D call uncertain. CDR3 size: 12 residues. Deletions cut 7 bases from V and 3 bases from J, with 9 bases between. The germline CDR1 and CDR2 sequences are ENHRY and SYGVKD. CDR3 DNA sequence: TGTGCCATCAAGGAGATCGACACTGAAGCTTTCTTT. It encodes CAIKEIDTEAFF.

The chain links TRBV6-2 or TRBV6-3 to TRBJ2-7, with a tentative D call TRBD2 (6 bases). CDR3 size: 13 residues. Trimming took off 5 bases at V and 3 bases at J, with 11 bases between the two ends. In germline, CDR1 is MNHEY, CDR2 SVGEGT. The CDR3 DNA sequence: TGTGCCAGCAGTACGGGGACTTACTACGAGCAGTACTTC. This sequence encodes CASSTGTYYEQYF.

The V call is TRBV6-5, the J call TRBJ1-1; tentatively, D is TRBD1 (6 bases). CDR1 is MNHEY, CDR2 SVGAGI, per germline. There are 14 residues in the CDR3. With 0 bases removed from V and 5 bases from J, the gap between germline ends came to 10 bases. CDR3 protein: CASSYSTGRTEAFF. The CDR3 DNA is TGTGCCAGCAGTTACTCGACAGGTCGTACTGAAGCTTTCTTT.

The chain recombines TRBV4-3 with TRBJ1-2; 9 bases agree with TRBD1. The CDR3 extends over 16 amino acids. The V segment lost 1 base and the J segment 4 bases; nucleotides outside the gene matches: 7. Germline lookup yields CDR1 LGHNA and CDR2 YSLEER. CDR3 loop: CASSQGTGGVGYGYTF. CDR3 in DNA: TGCGCCAGCAGCCAAGGAACAGGGGGCGTCGGCTATGGCTACACCTTC.

V gene TRBV3-1 (or the pseudogene TRBV3-2) combines with J gene TRBJ1-6, with D possibly TRBD1 on 5 matching bases. The germline V and J ends were trimmed by 3 bases and 2 bases, with 20 bases remaining between them. The length of the CDR3 is 19 residues. Germline CDR1 LGHDT, CDR2 YNNKEL (reference sequence). The CDR3 region is CASSHLNDPGDAYNSPLHF. Written as DNA, the CDR3 is TGTGCCAGCAGCCACCTAAACGACCCGGGGGACGCCTATAATTCACCCCTCCACTTT.

This chain joins TRBV19 and TRBJ2-3, with D maybe TRBD1 (5 bases). This CDR3 spans 16 amino acids. V lost 3 bases and J 2 bases, leaving 15 bases between the germline ends. Germline CDR1 and CDR2: LNHDA and SQIVND (reference sequence). The CDR3 DNA reads as TGTGCCAGTAGTATCTCCAGACAGCCCCTCACAGATACGCAGTATTTT. Its protein product is CASSISRQPLTDTQYF. The full variable domain, with the rest looked up from reference TRBV19 and TRBJ2-3, is DGGITQSPKYLFRKEGQNVTLSCEQNLNHDAMYWYRQDPGQGLRLIYYSQIVNDFQKGDIAEGYSVSREKKESFPLTVTSAQKNPTAFYLCASSISRQPLTDTQYFGPGTRLTVL.

This clone was seen only a few times. The CDR3 coding sequence is TGCGCCAGCAGCCAAGGCCTAGCGGGAGGAGCCAAAAACATTCAGTACTTC. It encodes CASSQGLAGGAKNIQYF. The rearrangement uses TRBV4-1 and TRBJ2-4, with 11 bases aligning to TRBD2. The CDR3 has 17 amino acids. Germline trimming cut 1 base from V and 0 bases from J; bases unmatched to any gene: 2. Germline-derived CDR1 and CDR2 are MGHRA and YSYEKL.

The genes are TRBV10-3 and TRBJ1-4; TRBD1 agrees at 8 bases. V trimming: 0 bases; J trimming: 7 bases; junction bases outside the gene matches: 7. CDR1 and CDR2 from the germline V gene are ENHRY and SYGVKD. This CDR3 comprises 16 residues. CDR3 bases: TGTGCCATCAGTGAGTCGACCCGCGGACAGGGTGAAAAACTGTTTTTT. This encodes CAISESTRGQGEKLFF.

The V call is TRBV6-2 or TRBV6-3, the J call TRBJ2-7; 11 nucleotides agree with TRBD2. The germline gives CDR1 MNHEY, CDR2 SVGEGT. The CDR3 length is 15 residues. The ends lost 2 bases at V and 4 bases at J; junction bases unmatched: 4. The CDR3 loop is CASSYMTSGAYEQYF. The CDR3 DNA is TGTGCCAGCAGTTACATGACTAGCGGGGCATACGAGCAGTACTTC.